A single count supports the clone carrying this T cell receptor beta chain. Germline CDR1 LNHDA, CDR2 SQIVND (reference sequence). Trimming pared 2 bases from V and 0 bases from J, leaving 14 bases between. CDR3 length: 17 amino acids. This entry is derived from a study of control samples from healthy donors and cancer patients. The assay was immunoSEQ multiplex PCR, and TCRdb's table has in-frame clones only and misses some. The sample carries 180,000 or so clones, 91% recorded once. The specimen was blood. The sequence derives from a woman aged 25 to 39 in good health. This sequence joins TRBV19 and TRBJ2-1; D perhaps matches TRBD1 (5 bases). The CDR3 DNA sequence: TGTGCCAGTAGTATAAGTCGGGCGGACATCTCCTACAATGAGCAGTTCTTC. It yields the protein CASSISRADISYNEQFF.